This TCR beta chain emerged from a study of blood T cell repertoires in COVID-19. Sequencing was performed with immunoSEQ multiplex PCR; in TCRdb, only in-frame clones are kept and a portion is missing. The sample yields a few hundred thousand clones, 87% seen once. Ages ranged from about 18 to 89 years, with residence in 24 US areas. Source material: PBMCs or T cells enriched from blood (not recorded which). This receptor was obtained from a woman aged 30 to 39 who had recovered from COVID-19.

CDR3 amino acids: CASSPRQGSYGYTF. In DNA, the CDR3 is TGCGCCAGCAGCCCCCGACAGGGGAGCTATGGCTACACCTTC. The J gene is TRBJ1-2, the V gene TRBV4-1; TRBD1 matches 8 bases. The J segment lost 4 bases and the V segment lost 4 bases, leaving 5 bases of the junction unmatched. Germline V gene sequence: CDR1 MGHRA, CDR2 YSYEKL. CDR3 size: 14 residues.